This T cell receptor (beta chain) was sequenced in a study of cytomegalovirus exposure and HLA in healthy donors (dated by TCRdb to the late 2010s). Background on the whole study: An earlier analysis of under 600 of the donors reported 250 to 350 Gb of sequence data and some 100 million unique TCR beta sequences from 150 million to 200 million T cells. An early release that covered 500 to 800 HLA-typed donors contained around 300 gigabases of sequencing data and around 80 million unique TCR sequences. The genetic ancestry cluster associated with self-reported Caucasian donors included around four fifths of the 300 to 450 genotyped donors. The aim of the study was to test whether cataloging public T cell receptors could identify signatures of past pathogen exposure. The study used immunosequencing to profile the T cell repertoires of several hundred subjects and linked those repertoires to cytomegalovirus serostatus. Besides the first cohort of 500 to 700 subjects, a separate validation cohort made up of roughly 120 different subjects was used. To predict cytomegalovirus infection status, the study combined high-throughput TCR immunosequencing, statistical association of individual TCRs with disease status, and machine learning. A later analysis re-analyzed previously published TCR beta repertoires from approximately 700 donors and added high-resolution HLA genotyping to study TCR occurrence patterns. In the later analysis, no new phenotypic data were used to find candidate immune exposures; instead, reliance was placed on TCR beta sequences and their occurrence across donors. An earlier analysis of nearly 600 of the donors applied high-throughput TCR beta sequencing to assess whether each TCR beta V gene segment acted as functional or pseudogenic. Donor age, sex, ethnicity and CMV serostatus were compiled together with the repertoire data. In a later genetic analysis, genome-wide SNP genotypes for 398 of the 666 donors were used, and that subset was treated as a discovery cohort. Every discovery cohort repertoire had been produced on one sequencing platform. HLA typing covered class I and class II loci at four-digit resolution. Typing coverage differed by locus: A, B, C, DRB1 and DQB1 were typed in about 629-640 donors, DQA1 in approximately 520, DPA1 in 600 to 610, and DPB1 in about 450. Five DR-DQ haplotypes were handled as single units for association and clustering, since linkage in the cohort was strong. On average, over 200,000 unique TCR beta nucleotide sequences were sequenced per donor among 398 genotyped donors of the cohort, with 15% to 20% of those sequences being non-productive. Overall results and qualifications from the work: In vitro tests confirmed that a few of the cytomegalovirus-associated TCR beta chains recognize cytomegalovirus antigens. Most TCR sequences were observed very rarely across donors, whereas some public TCRs were present in many individuals. Linkage disequilibrium might explain the correlated functional status among segregating V segments, but an unknown experimental factor could not be excluded. In a later analysis, HLA-associated TCR beta chains were found to be more clonally expanded and to have lower generation probabilities than equally common non-associated chains. The earlier analysis of about 600 of the donors excluded 15 to 20 rarely observed V segments, including chromosome 9 orphons, because counts were too low. A later analysis reported that several top co-occurrence clusters appeared linked to parvovirus B19, influenza, CMV and Epstein-Barr virus. According to a later analysis, TCR association rates differed among HLA loci, with DRB1 alleles showing the most associated TCRs and HLA-C alleles showing the fewest. The 87-base-pair reads could not distinguish some IMGT-functional V segments, including TRBV6-2 and TRBV6-3, so those segments were excluded. For the cohort, immune exposure information was limited to CMV serostatus. The sequencing pipeline was judged likely to have produced a cluster of highly shared sequence variants as a technical artifact. According to the authors, the approach could potentially be generalized to other disease states and immunological phenotypes. A further reported finding was that TCR beta sequences accurately predicted the HLA-A and HLA-B alleles for most subjects in the first cohort. A later genetic analysis associated a missense DCLRE1C variant with V-gene and J-gene trimming of TCR beta chains, and an independent cohort replicated the association. In this cohort, only TCR beta chains were sequenced, and detectable features were limited by the absence of alpha or paired-chain data. The presence/absence analyses assumed that sequencing depth was roughly uniform across donors, and that assumption may not be true. In an earlier analysis of a few hundred of the donors, most TCR beta V segments were observed in productive rearrangements about 87% or about 30% of the time, broadly matching IMGT annotations. When HLA alleles, especially DR and DQ, strongly co-occurred, attributing TCR associations to individual alleles was difficult. According to a later analysis, most CMV-associated TCR beta chains appeared to be HLA-restricted, and the HLA associations seemed to be driven largely by CMV exposure. In a later genetic analysis, fewer N-insertions in productive TCRs were reported among donors in an Asian-associated ancestry cluster than the roughly 700-donor mean. The study listed 150 to 200 TCR beta chains as associated with cytomegalovirus. Because HLA typing was missing for some donors at each locus, association tests included only the typed subset. Cytomegalovirus status was reported to be diagnosed by the classifier with high specificity and sensitivity in both the original and validation cohorts. In a later analysis, more than 15,000 TCR beta sequences were associated with specific HLA alleles at a false discovery rate of 0.05.

The cohort comprised several hundred healthy bone marrow donors. All cohort members were sampled while nominally healthy, although unrecorded immune exposures were likely present. The donor was CMV seropositive and belonged to the group of around 300 seropositive cohort members. Every donor gave a peripheral blood sample, and the peripheral blood mononuclear cells from that sample were used for TCR beta sequencing. Genomic DNA was extracted from the blood cell samples with the Qiagen DNeasy Blood Extraction Kit. About this clone: Its antigen is unknown. No per-base quality is available; no much larger clone lies one base away.

Taken from the germline V gene, the CDR1 and CDR2 loops are SGHAT and FQNNGV. The trim is 5 bases for V and 4 bases for J, with a gap of 15 bases between the germline ends. Measured from the cysteine to the phenylalanine, the CDR3 is 14 residues long. Solely the CDR3 DNA is kept, with 42 bases framed from the first base. The protocol used for the library was the immunoSEQ multiplex PCR assay. For the multiplex PCR, a mixture combining 60 forward primers for TCR Vbeta segments and 13 reverse primers for TCR Jbeta segments was used. Amplification of the CDR3 region of rearranged TCR beta genes was performed with a multiplex PCR assay on genomic DNA. On the Illumina HiSeq System, the amplified TCR beta libraries were sequenced as 87-base-pair reads. In the paper's pipeline: In a later analysis, tens of millions of unique TCR beta chains were counted across the 666 repertoires, and around 11 million of these chains were shared by at least two donors. Raw reads were error-corrected and collapsed into unique sequences by a nearest-neighbor algorithm in which closely related sequences were merged to remove PCR and sequencing errors. CDR3 sequences were aligned to IMGT reference sequences to assign V, D and J gene segments. For a sequence to be retained, a match of at least six nucleotides to both a V gene segment and a J gene segment was required. Rearrangements were classified as productive when the CDR3 lacked stop codons and remained in frame with V and J, and all other rearrangements were classified as non-productive. Following IMGT convention, CDR3 was defined as the stretch from the second conserved V-encoded cysteine to the conserved J-encoded phenylalanine. The earlier analysis of fewer than 750 of the donors excluded sequences that lacked an unambiguous match to a single V gene segment. In an earlier analysis of around 600 of the donors, V segments were called functional above 56.7% productive rearrangements and were called segregating when the between-donor standard deviation exceeded 5%. To diagnose cytomegalovirus status from the catalog of TCR beta chain sequences, a statistical classification framework was built. A later analysis assigned V and J genes by comparing TCR nucleotide sequences with IMGT/GENE-DB human TR gene sequences. Using the TCRdist pipeline, a later analysis assigned CDR3 sequences along with most-parsimonious VDJ recombination scenarios. In a later analysis, each TCR beta chain was defined by its CDR3 amino acid sequence together with its V-gene family, and reads lacking a unique V-gene family were excluded. As a way to deal with suspected cross-contamination and a sequencing artifact, a later analysis dropped 450 to 700 nucleotide sequences that were highly shared and had low generation probability. A later analysis calculated a clonal expansion index for each public chain from normalized within-repertoire ranks of inferred template counts. A later analysis computed generation probabilities with a VDJ recombination model fitted to out-of-frame rearrangements, and checked the results against IGoR. In a later analysis, hypergeometric tests were used to score TCR-TCR, TCR-HLA and TCR-CMV co-occurrence, with a repertoire-size bias correction applied to TCR pairs. False discovery rates were estimated in a later analysis by permuting HLA or CMV assignments 20 times. A later analysis grouped co-occurring TCRs with DBSCAN, adding TCRdist sequence similarity when clustering within HLA-allele-positive subsets. For co-occurrence clustering, repertoires with fewer than 30,000 or more than 120,000 public chains were excluded, along with 4 to 6 repertoires with anomalous nucleotide sharing. TCRdb provides this immuneACCESS table in a form limited to in-frame rearrangements. Some clones are lacking; in checked studies, under half of them reflect an unresolved V gene, and why the rest are absent is not known. V and J calls and clone size are given by that table; D and trimming were obtained from the DNA. The sample has 120,000 or so clones on record, 80% of them singletons. More than 8% of the sample lies in the top ten.

Recombination connected TRBV11-2 to TRBJ2-7; 6 matching bases give a weak D call of TRBD2. What was sequenced was PBMCs. The receptor was isolated from a man aged 25-40 years in good health and CMV-seropositive. The bases are TGTGCCAGCAGCGTCGGCAGGGACTCTTACGAGCAGTACTTC. Its protein product is CASSVGRDSYEQYF.